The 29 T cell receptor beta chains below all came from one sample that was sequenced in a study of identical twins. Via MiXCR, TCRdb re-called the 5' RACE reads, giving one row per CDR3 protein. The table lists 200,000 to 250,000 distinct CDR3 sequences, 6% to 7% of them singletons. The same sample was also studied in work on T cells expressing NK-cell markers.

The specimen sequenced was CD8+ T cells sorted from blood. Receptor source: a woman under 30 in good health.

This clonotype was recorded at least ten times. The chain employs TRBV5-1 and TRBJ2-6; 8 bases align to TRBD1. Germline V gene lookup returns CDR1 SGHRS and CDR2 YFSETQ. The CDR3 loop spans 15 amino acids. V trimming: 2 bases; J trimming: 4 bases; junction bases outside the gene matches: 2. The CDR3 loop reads CASSLQGVGANVLTF. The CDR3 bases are TGCGCCAGCAGCTTACAGGGGGTCGGGGCCAACGTCCTGACTTTC. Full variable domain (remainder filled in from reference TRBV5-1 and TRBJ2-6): KAGVTQTPRYLIKTRGQQVTLSCSPISGHRSVSWYQQTPGQGLQFLFEYFSETQRNKGNFPGRFSGRQFSNSRSEMNVSTLELGDSALYLCASSLQGVGANVLTFGAGSRLTVL.

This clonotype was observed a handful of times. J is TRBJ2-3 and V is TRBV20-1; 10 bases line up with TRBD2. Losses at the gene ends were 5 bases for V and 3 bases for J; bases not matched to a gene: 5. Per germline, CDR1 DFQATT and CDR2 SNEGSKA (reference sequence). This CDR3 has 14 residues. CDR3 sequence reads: CSAHSGRRTDTQYF. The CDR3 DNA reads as TGCAGTGCTCATAGCGGGAGGCGTACAGATACGCAGTATTTT.

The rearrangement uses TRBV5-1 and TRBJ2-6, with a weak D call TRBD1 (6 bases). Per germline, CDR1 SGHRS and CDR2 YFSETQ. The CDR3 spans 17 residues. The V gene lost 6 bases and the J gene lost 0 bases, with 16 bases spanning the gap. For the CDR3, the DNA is TGCGCCAGCATGTTGGACAGATATAACTCTGGGGCCAACGTCCTGACTTTC. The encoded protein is CASMLDRYNSGANVLTF.

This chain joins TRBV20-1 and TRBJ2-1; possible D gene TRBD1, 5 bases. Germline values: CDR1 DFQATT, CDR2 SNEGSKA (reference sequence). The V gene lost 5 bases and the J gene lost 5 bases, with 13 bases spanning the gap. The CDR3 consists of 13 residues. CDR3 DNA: TGCAGTGCTGCCCAGGGTTGGGACAATGAGCAGTTCTTC. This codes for CSAAQGWDNEQFF.

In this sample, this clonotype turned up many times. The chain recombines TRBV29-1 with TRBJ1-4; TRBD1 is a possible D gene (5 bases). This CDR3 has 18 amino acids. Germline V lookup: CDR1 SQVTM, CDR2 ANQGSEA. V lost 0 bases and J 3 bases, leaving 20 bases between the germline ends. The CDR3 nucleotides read TGCAGCGTTGAAGATCTATCGGGGACGGCCTCCTCTAATGAAAAACTGTTTTTT. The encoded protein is CSVEDLSGTASSNEKLFF.

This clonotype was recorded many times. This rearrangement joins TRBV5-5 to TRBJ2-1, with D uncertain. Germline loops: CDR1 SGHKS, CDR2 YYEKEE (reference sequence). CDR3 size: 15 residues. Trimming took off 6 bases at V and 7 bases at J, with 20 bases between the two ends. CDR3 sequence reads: CASNSRGRVDNEQFF. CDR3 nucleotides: TGTGCCAGCAACTCGAGAGGAAGGGTTGATAATGAGCAGTTCTTC.

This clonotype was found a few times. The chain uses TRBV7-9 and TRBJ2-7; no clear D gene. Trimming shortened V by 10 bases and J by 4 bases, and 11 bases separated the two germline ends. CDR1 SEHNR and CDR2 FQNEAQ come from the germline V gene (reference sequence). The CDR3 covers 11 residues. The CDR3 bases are TGTGCCACCAGAGAGGCTTACGAGCAGTACTTC. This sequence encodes CATREAYEQYF.

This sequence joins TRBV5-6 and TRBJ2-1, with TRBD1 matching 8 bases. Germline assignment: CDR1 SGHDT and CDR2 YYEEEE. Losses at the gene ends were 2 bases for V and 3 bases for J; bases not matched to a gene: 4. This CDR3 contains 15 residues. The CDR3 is CASSFGTGDYNEQFF. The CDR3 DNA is TGTGCCAGCAGCTTCGGGACAGGTGACTACAATGAGCAGTTCTTC. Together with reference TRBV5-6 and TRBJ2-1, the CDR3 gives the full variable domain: DAGVTQSPTHLIKTRGQQVTLRCSPKSGHDTVSWYQQALGQGPQFIFQYYEEEERQRGNFPDRFSGHQFPNYSSELNVNALLLGDSALYLCASSFGTGDYNEQFFGPGTRLTVL.

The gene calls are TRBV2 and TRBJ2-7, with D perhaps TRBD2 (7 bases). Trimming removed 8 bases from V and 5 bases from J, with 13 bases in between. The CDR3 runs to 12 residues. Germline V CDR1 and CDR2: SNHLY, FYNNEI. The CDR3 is CASGGGEDEQYF. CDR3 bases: TGTGCCAGCGGAGGGGGGGAGGACGAGCAGTACTTC.

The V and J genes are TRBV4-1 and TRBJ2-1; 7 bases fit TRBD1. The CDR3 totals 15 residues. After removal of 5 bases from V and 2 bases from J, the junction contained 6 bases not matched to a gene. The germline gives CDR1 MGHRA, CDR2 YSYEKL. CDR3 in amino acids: CASSGTGDPYNEQFF. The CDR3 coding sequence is TGCGCCAGCAGCGGTACAGGGGATCCCTACAATGAGCAGTTCTTC.

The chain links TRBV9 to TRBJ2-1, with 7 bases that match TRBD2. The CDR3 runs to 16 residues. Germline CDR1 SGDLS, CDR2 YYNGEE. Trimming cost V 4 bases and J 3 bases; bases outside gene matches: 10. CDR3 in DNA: TGTGCCAGCAGCTCCCCCGTTGGGGGGGTCTACAATGAGCAGTTCTTC. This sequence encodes CASSSPVGGVYNEQFF.

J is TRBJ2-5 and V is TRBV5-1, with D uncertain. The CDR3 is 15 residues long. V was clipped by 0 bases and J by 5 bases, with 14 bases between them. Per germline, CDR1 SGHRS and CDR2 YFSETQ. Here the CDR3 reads CASSLGEVGQETQYF. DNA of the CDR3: TGCGCCAGCAGCTTGGGAGAGGTTGGTCAGGAGACCCAGTACTTC.

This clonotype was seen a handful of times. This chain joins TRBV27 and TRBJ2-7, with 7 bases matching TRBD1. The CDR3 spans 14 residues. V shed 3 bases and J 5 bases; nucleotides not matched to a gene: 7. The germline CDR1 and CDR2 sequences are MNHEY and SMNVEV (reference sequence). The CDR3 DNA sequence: TGTGCCAGCAGTTTGGGCCAGGGGGTAAACGAGCAGTACTTC. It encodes CASSLGQGVNEQYF.

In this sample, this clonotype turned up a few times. The CDR3 protein is CASSQAGTAYNEQFF. The CDR3 DNA is TGCGCCAGCAGCCAGGCCGGGACGGCCTACAATGAGCAGTTCTTC. The chain carries TRBV4-1 and TRBJ2-1; either TRBD1 or TRBD2 may fit D (5 bases each). This CDR3 is built from 15 residues. Looked up from germline, CDR1 is MGHRA and CDR2 is YSYEKL. V dropped 3 bases and J dropped 2 bases, with 11 bases sitting between them.

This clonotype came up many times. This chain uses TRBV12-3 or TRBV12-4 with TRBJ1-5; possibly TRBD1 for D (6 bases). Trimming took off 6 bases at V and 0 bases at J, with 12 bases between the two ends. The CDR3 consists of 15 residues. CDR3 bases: TGTGCCAGCAGCCACACAGGGAATAGCAATCAGCCCCAGCATTTT. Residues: CASSHTGNSNQPQHF.

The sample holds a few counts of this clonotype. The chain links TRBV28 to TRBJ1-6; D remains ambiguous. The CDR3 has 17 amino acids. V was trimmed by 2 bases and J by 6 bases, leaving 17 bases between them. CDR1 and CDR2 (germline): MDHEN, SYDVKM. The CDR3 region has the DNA TGTGCCAGCAGTTTAAGCCGACGGACCGACCGTAATTCACCCCTCCACTTT. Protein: CASSLSRRTDRNSPLHF.

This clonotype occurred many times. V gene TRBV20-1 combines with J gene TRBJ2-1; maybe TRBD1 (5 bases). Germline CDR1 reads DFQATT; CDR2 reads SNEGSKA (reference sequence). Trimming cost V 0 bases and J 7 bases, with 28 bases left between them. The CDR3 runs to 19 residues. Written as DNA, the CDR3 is TGCAGTGCTAGAGATCAGGAGTGGGGTGTCAGGGCCTACTGGAATGAGCAGTTCTTC. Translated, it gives CSARDQEWGVRAYWNEQFF.

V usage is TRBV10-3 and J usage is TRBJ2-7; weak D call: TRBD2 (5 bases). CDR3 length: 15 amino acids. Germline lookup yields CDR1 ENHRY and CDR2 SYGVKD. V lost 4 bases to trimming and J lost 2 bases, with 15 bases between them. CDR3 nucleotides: TGTGCCATCAGTGTCAGAGACGGAGCGGCCTACGAGCAGTACTTC. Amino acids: CAISVRDGAAYEQYF.

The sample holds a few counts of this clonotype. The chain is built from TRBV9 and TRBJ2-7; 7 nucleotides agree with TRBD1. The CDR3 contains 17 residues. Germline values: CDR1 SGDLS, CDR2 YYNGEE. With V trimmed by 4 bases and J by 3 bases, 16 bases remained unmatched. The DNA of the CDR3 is TGTGCCAGCAGCCCGAGAATCGGGGACAGAGAATTCTACGAGCAGTACTTC. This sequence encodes CASSPRIGDREFYEQYF.

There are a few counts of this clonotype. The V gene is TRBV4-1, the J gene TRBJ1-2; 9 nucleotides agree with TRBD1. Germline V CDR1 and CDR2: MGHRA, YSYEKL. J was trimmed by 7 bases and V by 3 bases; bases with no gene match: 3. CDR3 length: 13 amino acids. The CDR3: CASSQGQGGGYTF. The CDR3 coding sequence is TGCGCCAGCAGCCAGGGACAGGGTGGTGGCTACACCTTC.

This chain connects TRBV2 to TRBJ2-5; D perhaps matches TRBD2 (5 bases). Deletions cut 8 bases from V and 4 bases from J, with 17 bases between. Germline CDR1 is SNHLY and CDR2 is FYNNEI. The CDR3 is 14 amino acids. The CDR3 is CASDERPVGETQYF. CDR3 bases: TGTGCCAGCGACGAGCGGCCGGTCGGAGAGACCCAGTACTTC.

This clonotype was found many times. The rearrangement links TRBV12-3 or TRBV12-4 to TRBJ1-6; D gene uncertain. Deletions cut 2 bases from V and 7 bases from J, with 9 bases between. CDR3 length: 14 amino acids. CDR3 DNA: TGTGCCAGCAGTTTATCGGCGGGGAATTCACCCCTCCACTTT. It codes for CASSLSAGNSPLHF.

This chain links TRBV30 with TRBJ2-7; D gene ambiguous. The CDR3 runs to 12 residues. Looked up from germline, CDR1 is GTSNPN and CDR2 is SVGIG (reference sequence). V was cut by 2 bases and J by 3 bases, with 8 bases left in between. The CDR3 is CAWSPSNYEQYF. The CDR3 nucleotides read TGTGCCTGGAGTCCCTCAAACTACGAGCAGTACTTC.

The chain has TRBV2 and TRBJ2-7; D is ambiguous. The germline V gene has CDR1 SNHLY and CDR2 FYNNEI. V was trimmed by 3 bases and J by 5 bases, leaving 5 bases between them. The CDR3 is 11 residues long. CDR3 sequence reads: CASSELDEQYF. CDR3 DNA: TGTGCCAGCAGTGAGTTGGACGAGCAGTACTTC. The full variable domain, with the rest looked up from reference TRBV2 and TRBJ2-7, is EPEVTQTPSHQVTQMGQEVILRCVPISNHLYFYWYRQILGQKVEFLVSFYNNEISEKSEIFDDQFSVERPDGSNFTLKIRSTKLEDSAMYFCASSELDEQYFGPGTRLTVT.

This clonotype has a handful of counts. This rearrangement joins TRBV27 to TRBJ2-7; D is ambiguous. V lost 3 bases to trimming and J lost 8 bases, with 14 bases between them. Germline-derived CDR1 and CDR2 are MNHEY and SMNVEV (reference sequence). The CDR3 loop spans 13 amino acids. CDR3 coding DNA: TGTGCCAGCAGTTTGTCCGGTCGACGGAAGCAGTACTTC. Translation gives CASSLSGRRKQYF.

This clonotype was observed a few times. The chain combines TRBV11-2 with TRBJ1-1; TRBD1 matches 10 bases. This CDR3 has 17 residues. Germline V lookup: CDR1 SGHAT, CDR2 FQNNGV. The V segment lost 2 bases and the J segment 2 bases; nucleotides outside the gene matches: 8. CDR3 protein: CASSLPGTGVINTEAFF. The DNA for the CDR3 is TGTGCCAGCAGCTTACCCGGGACAGGGGTGATTAACACTGAAGCTTTCTTT.

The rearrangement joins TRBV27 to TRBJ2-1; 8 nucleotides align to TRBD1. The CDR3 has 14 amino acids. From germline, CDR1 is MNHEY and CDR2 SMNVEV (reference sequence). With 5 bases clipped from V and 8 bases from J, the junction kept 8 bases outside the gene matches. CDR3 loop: CASSPTDRADEQFF. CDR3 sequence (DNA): TGTGCCAGCAGTCCAACGGACAGGGCGGATGAGCAGTTCTTC.

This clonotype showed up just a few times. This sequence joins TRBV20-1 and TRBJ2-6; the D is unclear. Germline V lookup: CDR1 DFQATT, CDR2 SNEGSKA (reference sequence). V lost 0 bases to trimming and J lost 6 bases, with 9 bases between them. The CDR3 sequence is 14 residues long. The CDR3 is CSARDLTVANVLTF. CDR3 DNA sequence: TGCAGTGCTAGAGATCTTACCGTGGCCAACGTCCTGACTTTC.

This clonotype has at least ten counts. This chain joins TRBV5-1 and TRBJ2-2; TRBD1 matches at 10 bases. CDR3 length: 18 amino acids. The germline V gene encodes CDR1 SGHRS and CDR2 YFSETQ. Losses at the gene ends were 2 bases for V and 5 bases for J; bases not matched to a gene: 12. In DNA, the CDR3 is TGCGCCAGCAGCTTCGTTATCCCGGGACAGGGGCGGACCGGGGAGCTGTTTTTT. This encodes CASSFVIPGQGRTGELFF.